These 7 T cell receptor beta chains came from one sample sequenced in a study of blood T cell repertoires in COVID-19. Generated by immunoSEQ multiplex PCR, the TCRdb table keeps only in-frame clones and is missing some. In the table there are just under 150,000 clones, about nine tenths of which are singletons. Sequenced material: peripheral blood. Every receptor here comes from a man aged 45-65 years who had recovered from COVID-19.

The chain combines TRBV19 with TRBJ1-2, with 8 bases aligning to TRBD1. CDR1 LNHDA and CDR2 SQIVND come from the germline V gene (reference sequence). Losses at the gene ends were 5 bases for V and 7 bases for J; bases not matched to a gene: 15. The CDR3 is made up of 16 amino acids. The CDR3: CASSPRQGQGISGYTF. The CDR3 nucleotides are TGTGCCAGTAGTCCAAGACAAGGACAGGGAATCTCTGGCTACACCTTC.

The chain is built from TRBV6-2 or TRBV6-3 and TRBJ2-1; weak D call: TRBD2 (5 bases). The CDR3 covers 11 residues. Per the germline V gene, CDR1 is MNHEY and CDR2 is SVGEGT. V lost 6 bases and J 9 bases, leaving 9 bases between the germline ends. The CDR3 spells CASSPAVEQFF. Here the CDR3 DNA reads TGTGCCAGCAGCCCAGCGGTTGAGCAGTTCTTC.

Worth noting for this clone: The same CDR3 is also encoded by other DNA sequences in this sample. The chain's CDR3 is CASSLPDTYEQYF. The CDR3 bases are TGTGCCAGCAGCTTGCCCGACACCTACGAGCAGTACTTC. This chain connects TRBV5-6 to TRBJ2-7, with D unclear. CDR3 length: 13 residues. Trimming cost V 1 base and J 2 bases, with 7 bases left between them. Germline assignment: CDR1 SGHDT and CDR2 YYEEEE.

This chain links TRBV5-6 with TRBJ2-7; D not resolved. CDR3 length: 14 amino acids. Germline V CDR1 and CDR2: SGHDT, YYEEEE. The V end lost 0 bases, the J end lost 0 bases, and 7 bases lay between the germline ends. The CDR3 DNA follows: TGTGCCAGCAGCTTGGTTAGTGTCTCCTACGAGCAGTACTTC. Its protein product is CASSLVSVSYEQYF.

The chain recombines TRBV5-4 with TRBJ2-7; D perhaps matches TRBD1 (5 bases). Between the trimmed V and J ends, which lost 3 bases and 3 bases, there was a span of 19 bases. The CDR3 sequence is 16 residues long. Germline CDR1 and CDR2: SGHNT and YYREEE (reference sequence). The CDR3 sequence: CASSSRAKDTYYEQYF. The CDR3 coding sequence is TGTGCCAGCAGCTCCCGCGCCAAGGACACCTACTACGAGCAGTACTTC.

The chain uses TRBV19 and TRBJ1-2; D remains unclear. Looked up from germline, CDR1 is LNHDA and CDR2 is SQIVND (reference sequence). The ends were cut back, 4 bases at V and 5 bases at J, with 8 bases in the middle. This CDR3 contains 12 residues. This chain's CDR3 is CASSNARYGYTF. The CDR3 DNA follows: TGTGCCAGTAGTAACGCCAGATATGGCTACACCTTC.

The chain employs TRBV11-2 and TRBJ1-5, with 7 bases that match TRBD1. CDR3 length: 15 residues. Losses at the gene ends were 5 bases for V and 0 bases for J; bases not matched to a gene: 4. From germline, CDR1 is SGHAT and CDR2 FQNNGV. The CDR3 protein is CASSRDSGSNQPQHF. The DNA of the CDR3 is TGTGCCAGCAGCCGGGACAGCGGTAGCAATCAGCCCCAGCATTTT.